This T cell receptor (beta chain) was obtained from a study of blood T cell repertoires in COVID-19. Only in-frame clones appear in the TCRdb table, and some are missing; sequencing was by immunoSEQ multiplex PCR. The repertoire holds about 310,000 clones, about 88% seen once, with 1.3% in the top ten. The junction had 9 bases not matched to a gene; V was cut back by 7 bases and J by 4 bases. This CDR3 spans 14 amino acids. Germline CDR1 reads SQVTM; CDR2 reads ANQGSEA. The clonotype was recovered from a man in his 70s with acute or convalescent COVID-19. The gene calls are TRBV29-1 and TRBJ2-3, with TRBD2 matching 9 bases. The specimen was peripheral blood. The DNA of the CDR3 is TGCAGCGCCCTTGGGGGCGGGGGGGCAGATACGCAGTATTTT. This sequence encodes CSALGGGGADTQYF.